A selection of T cell receptor beta chains follows, all from one sample in a study of early T cells in non-severe SARS-CoV-2 infection. Each CDR3 protein gets one entry after TCRdb re-called the 5' RACE reads with MiXCR. The sample lists approximately 45,000 distinct CDR3 sequences, roughly a tenth occurring once. The sequenced sample was whole blood. The source of these receptors is an adult who was a healthcare worker with PCR-confirmed SARS-CoV-2 infection or an uninfected control (not recorded which). CDR3s include the opening cysteine and the closing phenylalanine or tryptophan. Each record gives: clone size, D gene, J gene, V gene, CDR3 DNA, CDR3 protein. A D gene is named only where the DNA matches it firmly. Clone size is stated in some rows and not others, as once, few, many or a class when expanded.

clone_size: many
d_call: TRBD1
j_call: TRBJ2-3
v_call: TRBV27
cdr3_nt: TGTGCCAGCTCAACTCTGGAGGGACAGGCGACAGATACGCAGTATTTT
cdr3_aa: CASSTLEGQATDTQYF

clone_size: NA
d_call: NA
j_call: TRBJ2-2
v_call: TRBV5-4
cdr3_nt: TGTGCCAGCAGCTTTCTGTGGGACGGGGAGCTGTTTTTT
cdr3_aa: CASSFLWDGELFF

clone_size: NA
d_call: NA
j_call: TRBJ2-7
v_call: TRBV4-3
cdr3_nt: TGCGCCAGCAGCCAAGGGGGCCAGACATACGAGCAGTACTTC
cdr3_aa: CASSQGGQTYEQYF

clone_size: NA
d_call: NA
j_call: TRBJ1-3
v_call: TRBV12-3/TRBV12-4
cdr3_nt: TGTGCCAGCAGCCAGCACACCATATATTTT
cdr3_aa: CASSQHTIYF

clone_size: NA
d_call: TRBD1
j_call: TRBJ2-7
v_call: TRBV27
cdr3_nt: TGTGCCAGCAGTTTATCGCAGGGGACAGGGACCTACGAGCAGTACTTC
cdr3_aa: CASSLSQGTGTYEQYF

clone_size: many
d_call: NA
j_call: TRBJ2-7
v_call: TRBV5-1
cdr3_nt: TGCGCCAGCCGGTTTGAAGCCTACGAGCAGTACTTC
cdr3_aa: CASRFEAYEQYF

clone_size: NA
d_call: NA
j_call: TRBJ2-3
v_call: TRBV10-2
cdr3_nt: TGCGCCAGCAACACTCGGGCGGTCACAGATACGCAGTATTTT
cdr3_aa: CASNTRAVTDTQYF

clone_size: many
d_call: NA
j_call: TRBJ2-2
v_call: TRBV7-2
cdr3_nt: TGTGCCAGCAGTTCCCGCCCGACCGGGGAGCTGTTTTTT
cdr3_aa: CASSSRPTGELFF

clone_size: few
d_call: TRBD1
j_call: TRBJ1-4
v_call: TRBV4-3
cdr3_nt: TGCGCCAGCAGCCAAGCCGGGACAGGGGTTGGAAAACTGTTTTTT
cdr3_aa: CASSQAGTGVGKLFF

clone_size: many
d_call: NA
j_call: TRBJ1-6
v_call: TRBV3-1
cdr3_nt: TGTGCCAGCAGCCAAGAGAGGAATTCACCCCTCCACTTT
cdr3_aa: CASSQERNSPLHF

clone_size: many
d_call: NA
j_call: TRBJ1-1
v_call: TRBV7-9
cdr3_nt: TGTGCCAGCGACAGGACTCCGGGGACTGAAGCTTTCTTT
cdr3_aa: CASDRTPGTEAFF

clone_size: few
d_call: TRBD2
j_call: TRBJ2-1
v_call: TRBV4-3
cdr3_nt: TGCGCCAGCAGCCAAGAGGGAGCGGGGGGGGTCAATGAGCAGTTCTTC
cdr3_aa: CASSQEGAGGVNEQFF

clone_size: few
d_call: NA
j_call: TRBJ2-4
v_call: TRBV14
cdr3_nt: TGTGCCAGCAGCCAATTTTCCGGGCTAGCCAAAAACATTCAGTACTTC
cdr3_aa: CASSQFSGLAKNIQYF

clone_size: few
d_call: TRBD2
j_call: TRBJ2-2
v_call: TRBV20-1
cdr3_nt: TGCAGTGCTGTACTAGCGGGGAACACCGGGGAGCTGTTTTTT
cdr3_aa: CSAVLAGNTGELFF

clone_size: few
d_call: NA
j_call: TRBJ2-2
v_call: TRBV10-2
cdr3_nt: TGCGCCAGCGGGGAGAACACCGGGGAGCTGTTTTTT
cdr3_aa: CASGENTGELFF

clone_size: few
d_call: NA
j_call: TRBJ2-7
v_call: TRBV12-3/TRBV12-4
cdr3_nt: TGTGCCAGCAGTTTGAGGGCCGCGGCGGGCGAGCAGTACTTC
cdr3_aa: CASSLRAAAGEQYF

clone_size: many
d_call: NA
j_call: TRBJ2-3
v_call: TRBV11-2
cdr3_nt: TGTGCCAGCAGCACACAGGAAGGGGATACGCAGTATTTT
cdr3_aa: CASSTQEGDTQYF

clone_size: many
d_call: NA
j_call: TRBJ2-2
v_call: TRBV7-8
cdr3_nt: TGTGCCAGCAGCTTAATGGGGATGGGATCCGGGGAGCTGTTTTTT
cdr3_aa: CASSLMGMGSGELFF

clone_size: NA
d_call: NA
j_call: TRBJ2-5
v_call: TRBV29-1
cdr3_nt: TGCAGCGTTGAAGGGTTCCAAGAGACCCAGTACTTC
cdr3_aa: CSVEGFQETQYF

clone_size: many
d_call: NA
j_call: TRBJ1-4
v_call: TRBV5-8
cdr3_nt: TGTGCCAGCAGCGGCGACGGGACTGATGATGAAAAACTGTTTTTT
cdr3_aa: CASSGDGTDDEKLFF

clone_size: NA
d_call: TRBD2
j_call: TRBJ2-7
v_call: TRBV6-5
cdr3_nt: TGTGCCACCCTAACAGCGGGGGCCTTCAACGAGCAGTACTTC
cdr3_aa: CATLTAGAFNEQYF

clone_size: NA
d_call: NA
j_call: TRBJ2-6
v_call: TRBV3-1
cdr3_nt: TGTGCCAGCAGCCAATTTAGGTACGACTCTGGGGCCAACGTCCTGACTTTC
cdr3_aa: CASSQFRYDSGANVLTF

clone_size: few
d_call: NA
j_call: TRBJ1-1
v_call: TRBV7-2
cdr3_nt: TGTGCCAGCAGGTCGACAGGAGTCGGAAACACTGAAGCTTTCTTT
cdr3_aa: CASRSTGVGNTEAFF

clone_size: NA
d_call: NA
j_call: TRBJ2-5
v_call: TRBV5-5
cdr3_nt: TGTGCCAGCAGCTTCTCAGGCGGGGAAGAGACCCAGTACTTC
cdr3_aa: CASSFSGGEETQYF

clone_size: many
d_call: NA
j_call: TRBJ1-6
v_call: TRBV14
cdr3_nt: TGTGCCAGCAGCCAAGAAAGAACAGGATATTCACCCCTCCACTTT
cdr3_aa: CASSQERTGYSPLHF

clone_size: many
d_call: NA
j_call: TRBJ1-6
v_call: TRBV7-2
cdr3_nt: TGTGCCAGCAGCTTAGTGCGCGACAGACCTTCACCCCTCCACTTT
cdr3_aa: CASSLVRDRPSPLHF

clone_size: NA
d_call: NA
j_call: TRBJ1-2
v_call: TRBV19
cdr3_nt: TGTGCCAGTAGTATAGACCAGACAACCCCGGGCTACACCTTC
cdr3_aa: CASSIDQTTPGYTF

clone_size: many
d_call: NA
j_call: TRBJ1-5
v_call: TRBV5-8
cdr3_nt: TGTGCCAGCAGCTCTGGTGAAGGAAGAGGGGCTGATCAGCCCCAGCATTTT
cdr3_aa: CASSSGEGRGADQPQHF

clone_size: many
d_call: TRBD1
j_call: TRBJ1-1
v_call: TRBV5-1
cdr3_nt: TGCGCCAGCAGCTTGTCAGGGGGCGGCTCGAACATGAACACTGAAGCTTTCTTT
cdr3_aa: CASSLSGGGSNMNTEAFF

clone_size: many
d_call: NA
j_call: TRBJ1-3
v_call: TRBV20-1
cdr3_nt: TGCAGTGCTATGGGGCCTGGAAACACCATATATTTT
cdr3_aa: CSAMGPGNTIYF

clone_size: few
d_call: NA
j_call: TRBJ2-3
v_call: TRBV7-7
cdr3_nt: TGTGCTAGCAGCTTAGAACTAGCCCCAGATACGCAGTATTTT
cdr3_aa: CASSLELAPDTQYF

clone_size: NA
d_call: TRBD1
j_call: TRBJ2-6
v_call: TRBV6-1
cdr3_nt: TGTGCCAGCAGTGCACGACAGGGGGTGTCTCTTGTGGCCAACGTCCTGACTTTC
cdr3_aa: CASSARQGVSLVANVLTF

clone_size: many
d_call: TRBD2
j_call: TRBJ2-1
v_call: TRBV7-6
cdr3_nt: TGTGCCAGCAGCTTAGAGCCAGCGGGGGCCAATGAGCAGTTCTTC
cdr3_aa: CASSLEPAGANEQFF